This T cell receptor (beta chain) was captured in a study of persistence of HIV-infected CD4 T cells. Turning to this clone: What it binds is unknown.

Germline loops: CDR1 GTSNPN, CDR2 SVGIG (reference sequence). The CDR3 loop spans 15 amino acids. V lost 2 bases and J 2 bases, leaving 15 bases between the germline ends. The stimulus was an HIV-1 Gag 15-mer peptide pool, around 1.1 ug/peptide/mL. Responding CD4+ T cells were sorted by upregulation of both CD40 ligand and CD69. CD4+ T cell counts exceeded 400 cells/uL; CMV serology was positive. The study, taken as a whole, reports: Antigen-responding cells were enriched for degenerate expanded CDR3beta sequences.

The libraries were made with immunoSEQ version 4 in survey mode. Produced via immunoSEQ multiplex PCR; TCRdb's table is partial and in-frame only. This table has nearly 20,000 clones, approximately 65% appearing once. The TCR sequence derives from an adult woman with HIV who was CMV-seropositive. V and J are TRBV30 and TRBJ1-1; TRBD1 is a possible D gene (5 bases). This specimen consisted of CD4+ T cells sorted from PBMCs after 18-hour stimulation, obtained from a patient who received antiretroviral therapy. The chain's CDR3 is CAWSRWGGDNTEAFF. The CDR3 DNA follows: TGTGCCTGGAGTAGGTGGGGGGGGGACAACACTGAAGCTTTCTTT.